The following is a T cell receptor beta chain sequence with its context. Trimming shortened V by 1 base and J by 4 bases, and 10 bases separated the two germline ends. Germline CDR1 SGHVS, CDR2 FQNEAQ. The CDR3 is made up of 14 amino acids. The sample originates from a study of technical replicates of blood from several donors. Measured with immunoSEQ multiplex PCR; TCRdb has only the in-frame clones, and not every one. The sample records some 83,000 clones, 85% to 95% being singletons. Sequencing was carried out using T cells isolated from PBMCs. The TCR comes from a human donor in good health. The rearrangement joins TRBV7-8 to TRBJ1-2; a possible D gene is TRBD1 (6 bases). The DNA for the CDR3 is TGTGCCAGCAGCTTAGGAGGGACACGCTATGGCTACACCTTC. Amino acids: CASSLGGTRYGYTF.